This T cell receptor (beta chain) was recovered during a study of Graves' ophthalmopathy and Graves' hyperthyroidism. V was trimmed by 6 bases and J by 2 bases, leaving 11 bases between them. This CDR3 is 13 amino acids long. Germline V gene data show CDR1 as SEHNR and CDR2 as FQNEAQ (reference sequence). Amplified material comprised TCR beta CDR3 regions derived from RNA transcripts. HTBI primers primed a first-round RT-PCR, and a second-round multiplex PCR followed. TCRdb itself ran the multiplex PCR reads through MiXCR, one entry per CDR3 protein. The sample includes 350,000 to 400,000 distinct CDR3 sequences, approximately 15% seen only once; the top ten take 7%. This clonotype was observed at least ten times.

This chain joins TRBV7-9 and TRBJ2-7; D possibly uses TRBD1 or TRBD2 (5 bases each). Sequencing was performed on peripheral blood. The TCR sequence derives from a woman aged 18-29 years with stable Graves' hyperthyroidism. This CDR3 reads CASRTGTAYEQYF. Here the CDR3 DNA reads TGTGCCAGCAGAACCGGGACCGCCTACGAGCAGTACTTC.